The TCR beta chain under discussion was sequenced for a study of blood T cell repertoires in COVID-19. Study details: COVID-19 samples collected from the United States, Italy and Spain covered acute and convalescent phases. In each case, the material was cDNA or gDNA derived from T cells, B-cell-depleted T cells, or PBMCs.

The germline CDR1 and CDR2 sequences are SNHLY and FYNNEI. The CDR3 runs to 11 residues. Trimming removed 3 bases from V and 12 bases from J, with 9 bases in between. In the original workflow: Amplified reference gene primers provided the basis for estimating nucleated cell counts. The data were produced by immunoSEQ multiplex PCR, yet TCRdb's version contains in-frame clones alone and is incomplete. That table furnishes V, J and clone size, whereas the DNA furnished D and trimming. The sample has approximately 25,000 clones; 72% are singletons. The sequence derives from a woman older than 75 with acute or convalescent COVID-19. Sequencing was done on a sample of peripheral blood. This chain uses TRBV2 with TRBJ2-1; D may be TRBD1 (6 bases). This CDR3 reads CASSEDSRQFF. CDR3 sequence (DNA): TGTGCCAGCAGTGAGGACAGCAGGCAGTTCTTC.